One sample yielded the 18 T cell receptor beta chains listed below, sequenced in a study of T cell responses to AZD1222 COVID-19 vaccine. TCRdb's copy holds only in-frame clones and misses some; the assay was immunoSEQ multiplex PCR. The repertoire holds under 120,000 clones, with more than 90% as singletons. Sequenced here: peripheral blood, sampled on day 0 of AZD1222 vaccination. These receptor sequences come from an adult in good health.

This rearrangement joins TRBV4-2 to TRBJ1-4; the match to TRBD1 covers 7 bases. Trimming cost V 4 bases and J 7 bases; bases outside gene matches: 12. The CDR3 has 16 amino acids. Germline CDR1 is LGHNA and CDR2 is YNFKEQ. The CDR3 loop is CASSRNRNRGGEKLFF. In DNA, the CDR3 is TGTGCCAGCAGCCGAAATAGGAACAGGGGTGGTGAAAAACTGTTTTTT.

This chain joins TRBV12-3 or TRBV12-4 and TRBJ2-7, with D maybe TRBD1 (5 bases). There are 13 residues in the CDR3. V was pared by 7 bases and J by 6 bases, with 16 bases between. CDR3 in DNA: TGTGCCAGCACCCCAATGCAGGGATCCGAGCAGTACTTC. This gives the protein CASTPMQGSEQYF.

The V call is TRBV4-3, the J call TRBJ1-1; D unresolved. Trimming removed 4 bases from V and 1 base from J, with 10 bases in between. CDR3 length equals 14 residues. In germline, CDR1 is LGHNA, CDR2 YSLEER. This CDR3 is CASSRQPGNTEAFF. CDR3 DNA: TGCGCCAGCAGCCGCCAACCCGGGAACACTGAAGCTTTCTTT.

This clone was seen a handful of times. The chain's CDR3 is CATSDRDRGTGELFF. DNA for the CDR3: TGTGCCACCAGTGATAGGGACAGGGGCACCGGGGAGCTGTTTTTT. The J gene is TRBJ2-2, the V gene TRBV24-1; 10 nucleotides align to TRBD1. This CDR3 has 15 amino acids. Germline assignment: CDR1 KGHDR and CDR2 SFDVKD. Germline trimming cut 3 bases from V and 4 bases from J; bases unmatched to any gene: 1.

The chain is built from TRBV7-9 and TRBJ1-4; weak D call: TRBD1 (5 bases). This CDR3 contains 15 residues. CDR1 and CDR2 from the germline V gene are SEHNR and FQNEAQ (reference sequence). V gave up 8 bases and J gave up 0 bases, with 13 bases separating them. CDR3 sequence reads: CASEWGPPTNEKLFF. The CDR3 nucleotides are TGTGCCAGCGAATGGGGCCCTCCAACTAATGAAAAACTGTTTTTT.

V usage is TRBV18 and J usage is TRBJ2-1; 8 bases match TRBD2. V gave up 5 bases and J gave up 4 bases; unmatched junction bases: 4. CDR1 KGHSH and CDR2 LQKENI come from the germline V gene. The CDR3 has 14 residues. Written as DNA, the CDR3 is TGTGCCAGCTCAGTTTTAGCGGGATACAATGAGCAGTTCTTC. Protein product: CASSVLAGYNEQFF. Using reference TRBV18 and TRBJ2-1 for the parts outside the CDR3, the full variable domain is NAGVMQNPRHLVRRRGQEARLRCSPMKGHSHVYWYRQLPEEGLKFMVYLQKENIIDESGMPKERFSAEFPKEGPSILRIQQVVRGDSAAYFCASSVLAGYNEQFFGPGTRLTVL.

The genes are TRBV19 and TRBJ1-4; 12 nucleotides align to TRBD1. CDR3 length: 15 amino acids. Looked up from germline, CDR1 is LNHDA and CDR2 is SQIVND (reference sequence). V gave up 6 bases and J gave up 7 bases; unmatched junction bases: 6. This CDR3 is CASSPGTGGGEKLFF. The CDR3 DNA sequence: TGTGCCAGTAGCCCCGGGACAGGGGGCGGTGAAAAACTGTTTTTT.

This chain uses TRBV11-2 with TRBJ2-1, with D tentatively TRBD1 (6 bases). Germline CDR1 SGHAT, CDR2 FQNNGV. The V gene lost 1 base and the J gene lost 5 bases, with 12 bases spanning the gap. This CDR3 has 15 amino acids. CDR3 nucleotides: TGTGCCAGCAGCTTAGTTGGGACAAAAGACAATGAGCAGTTCTTC. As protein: CASSLVGTKDNEQFF.

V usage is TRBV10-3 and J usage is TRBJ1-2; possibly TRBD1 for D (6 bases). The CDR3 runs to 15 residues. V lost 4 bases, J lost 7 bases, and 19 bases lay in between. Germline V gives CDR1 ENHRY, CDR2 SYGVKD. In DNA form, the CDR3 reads TGTGCCATCAGTGGCGTGGGACACCCTGCGGGTGGCTACACCTTC. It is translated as CAISGVGHPAGGYTF.

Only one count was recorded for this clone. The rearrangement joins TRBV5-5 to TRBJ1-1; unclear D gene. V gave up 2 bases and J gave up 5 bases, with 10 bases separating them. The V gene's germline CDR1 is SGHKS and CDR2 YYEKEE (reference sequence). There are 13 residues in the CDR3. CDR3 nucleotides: TGTGCCAGCAGCTTCCCACCCAGGACTGAAGCTTTCTTT. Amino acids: CASSFPPRTEAFF. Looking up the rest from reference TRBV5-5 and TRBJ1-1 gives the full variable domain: DAGVTQSPTHLIKTRGQQVTLRCSPISGHKSVSWYQQVLGQGPQFIFQYYEKEERGRGNFPDRFSARQFPNYSSELNVNALLLGDSALYLCASSFPPRTEAFFGQGTRLTVV.

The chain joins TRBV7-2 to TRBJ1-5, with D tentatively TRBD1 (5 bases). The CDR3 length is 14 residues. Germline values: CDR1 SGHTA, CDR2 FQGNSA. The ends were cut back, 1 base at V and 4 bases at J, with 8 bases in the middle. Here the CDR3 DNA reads TGTGCCAGCAGCTTAGGGACATTAAATCAGCCCCAGCATTTT. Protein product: CASSLGTLNQPQHF.

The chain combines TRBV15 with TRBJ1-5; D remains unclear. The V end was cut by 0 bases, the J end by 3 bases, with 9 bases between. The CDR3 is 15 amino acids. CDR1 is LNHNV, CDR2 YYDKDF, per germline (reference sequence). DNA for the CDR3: TGTGCCACCAGCAGAGATCTTGGGCACAATCAGCCCCAGCATTTT. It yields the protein CATSRDLGHNQPQHF.

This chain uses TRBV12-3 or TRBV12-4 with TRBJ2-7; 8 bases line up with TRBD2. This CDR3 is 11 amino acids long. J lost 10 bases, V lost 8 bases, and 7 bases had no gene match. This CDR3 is CASGLSGSQYF. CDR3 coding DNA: TGTGCCAGCGGATTAAGCGGGAGTCAGTACTTC.

The CDR3 DNA reads TGCGCCAGCAGCCACTGGGGCTACGAGCAGTACTTC. Its protein is CASSHWGYEQYF. The gene calls are TRBV4-1 and TRBJ2-7; D remains ambiguous. Deletions cut 3 bases from V and 3 bases from J, with 6 bases between. The CDR3 length is 12 residues. The germline CDR1 and CDR2 sequences are MGHRA and YSYEKL.

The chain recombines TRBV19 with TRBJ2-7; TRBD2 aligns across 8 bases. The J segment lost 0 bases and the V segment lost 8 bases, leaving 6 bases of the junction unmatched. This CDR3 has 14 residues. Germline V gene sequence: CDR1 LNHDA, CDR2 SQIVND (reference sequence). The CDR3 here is CASQTSGTSYEQYF. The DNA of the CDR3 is TGTGCCAGTCAAACTAGCGGAACCTCCTACGAGCAGTACTTC.

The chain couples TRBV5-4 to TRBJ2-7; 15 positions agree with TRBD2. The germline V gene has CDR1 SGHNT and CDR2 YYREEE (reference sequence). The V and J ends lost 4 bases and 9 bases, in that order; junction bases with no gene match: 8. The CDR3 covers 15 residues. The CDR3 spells CASSLGLAGGSAQYF. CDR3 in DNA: TGTGCCAGCAGCCTCGGACTAGCGGGAGGGTCAGCGCAGTACTTC. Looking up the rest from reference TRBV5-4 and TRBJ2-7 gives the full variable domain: ETGVTQSPTHLIKTRGQQVTLRCSSQSGHNTVSWYQQALGQGPQFIFQYYREEENGRGNFPPRFSGLQFPNYSSELNVNALELDDSALYLCASSLGLAGGSAQYFGPGTRLTVT.

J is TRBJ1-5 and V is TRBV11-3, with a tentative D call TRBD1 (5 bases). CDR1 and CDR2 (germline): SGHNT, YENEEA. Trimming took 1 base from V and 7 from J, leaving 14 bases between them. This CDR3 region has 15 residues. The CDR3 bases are TGTGCCAGCAGCTTAGCCGGGCAGGGAGACCAGCCCCAGCATTTT. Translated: CASSLAGQGDQPQHF.

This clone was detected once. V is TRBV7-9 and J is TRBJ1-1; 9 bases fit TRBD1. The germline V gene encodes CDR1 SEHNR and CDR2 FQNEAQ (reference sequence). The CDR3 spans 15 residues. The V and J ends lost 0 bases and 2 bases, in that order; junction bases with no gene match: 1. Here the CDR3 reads CASSLATGGNTEAFF. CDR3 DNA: TGTGCCAGCAGCTTAGCGACAGGGGGAAACACTGAAGCTTTCTTT.